This TCR beta chain was recovered during a study of CD8+ T cells in alopecia areata. Points from the study as a whole: Normal scalp showed lower clonality than lesional scalp, especially alopecia totalis/universalis.

For this clone: Its antigen is not identified.

Investigators isolated RNA and reverse transcribed it into cDNA to act as the sequencing template. Some clones are missing from TCRdb's copy, which holds only in-frame ones; the method was immunoSEQ multiplex PCR. This table has about 120,000 clones, 49% appearing once. V dropped 7 bases and J dropped 4 bases, with 11 bases sitting between them. Germline assignment: CDR1 SGHAT and CDR2 FQNNGV. The CDR3 covers 13 residues. The chain is built from TRBV11-2 and TRBJ2-1; a weak D match, TRBD1 (6 bases). The sample was CD8+ T cells sorted from blood, taken at week 0. This TCR was recovered from a human donor with alopecia areata. The CDR3 DNA reads as TGTGCCAGCAACCTTAGGGGGTACAATGAGCAGTTCTTC. As protein: CASNLRGYNEQFF.